These 19 T cell receptor beta chains originate from one sample sequenced in a study of cytomegalovirus exposure and HLA in healthy donors (dated by TCRdb to 2016 to 2017). The method behind the library was the immunoSEQ multiplex PCR assay. For the multiplex PCR, a mixture combining 60 forward primers for TCR Vbeta segments and 13 reverse primers for TCR Jbeta segments was used. Held by TCRdb, this immuneACCESS table contains in-frame sequences only and omits some clones. Under half of the omission traces to an unresolved V gene where checked; the cause of the rest is unknown. For this sample there are 160,000 or so clones; around three quarters appear just once. The top ten clonotypes cover around 1.5% of the sample. Sequenced sample: PBMCs. These receptors all come from a man aged 40-49 years in good health and CMV-seronegative.

This clone was counted once. This rearrangement joins TRBV6-6 to TRBJ1-2, with TRBD1 matching 7 bases. Germline V gives CDR1 MNHNY, CDR2 SVGAGI (reference sequence). V dropped 4 bases and J dropped 4; count of bases not matched to a gene: 12. The CDR3 has 16 residues. The CDR3 coding sequence is TGTGCCAGCAGTTGGGCTCCCCGACAGGGCAGCTATGGCTACACCTTC. The encoded protein is CASSWAPRQGSYGYTF.

The chain couples TRBV7-9 to TRBJ1-2; 9 nucleotides agree with TRBD1. The V gene's germline CDR1 is SEHNR and CDR2 FQNEAQ (reference sequence). The CDR3 runs 14 residues. Trimming took 5 bases from V and 5 from J; bases not matched to a gene: 6. CDR3 coding DNA: TGTGCCAGCAGCCCGGGACAGGGTTTATATGGCTACACCTTC. This gives the protein CASSPGQGLYGYTF.

The CDR3 nucleotides read TGTGCCAGTAGTATAGACCTGGACACCCACCAGAGGAATGAAAAACTGTTTTTT. Its protein is CASSIDLDTHQRNEKLFF. The chain recombines TRBV19 with TRBJ1-4, with D possibly being TRBD1 (5 bases). Germline V gives CDR1 LNHDA, CDR2 SQIVND (reference sequence). The CDR3 extends over 18 amino acids. V lost 0 bases and J 5 bases, leaving 19 bases between the germline ends. The full variable domain, rest sourced from reference TRBV19 and TRBJ1-4, is DGGITQSPKYLFRKEGQNVTLSCEQNLNHDAMYWYRQDPGQGLRLIYYSQIVNDFQKGDIAEGYSVSREKKESFPLTVTSAQKNPTAFYLCASSIDLDTHQRNEKLFFGSGTQLSVL.

Points on this clone: Germline is not matched at one junction end, which may reflect a read error. The chain is built from TRBV5-1 and TRBJ2-6; a possible D gene is TRBD1 (5 bases). The germline CDR1 and CDR2 sequences are SGHRS and YFSETQ. The CDR3 covers 15 residues. The CDR3 region is CASSLAGSGANGLTF. CDR3 nucleotide sequence: TGCGCCAGCAGCTTGGCCGGGTCTGGGGCCAACGGCCTGACTTTC.

The table lists this clone with a count of one. The chain recombines TRBV4-1 with TRBJ2-1; TRBD2 aligns across 9 bases. Germline V CDR1 and CDR2: MGHRA, YSYEKL. V lost 1 base and J lost 6; bases outside the gene matches: 19. This CDR3 is built from 20 residues. The CDR3 loop reads CASSQGGVAGESTMSNEQFF. The CDR3 DNA is TGCGCCAGCAGCCAAGGGGGTGTAGCGGGAGAAAGTACGATGAGCAATGAGCAGTTCTTC.

This sequence joins TRBV30 and TRBJ1-2; D may be TRBD1 (6 bases). Looked up from germline, CDR1 is GTSNPN and CDR2 is SVGIG (reference sequence). The CDR3 has 15 amino acids. Trimming took off 3 bases at V and 8 bases at J, with 22 bases between the two ends. CDR3 DNA: TGTGCCTGGAGCGCCTTAAAGGCAGGGGCGTCGGGCTACACCTTC. Its protein product is CAWSALKAGASGYTF.

The V and J genes are TRBV28 and TRBJ2-7, with 10 bases fitting TRBD2. CDR1 and CDR2 (germline): MDHEN, SYDVKM. The CDR3 length is 15 residues. V lost 5 bases and J lost 6; bases outside the gene matches: 10. The CDR3 loop reads CASSAPSGSGREQYV. The CDR3, as DNA: TGTGCCAGCAGTGCCCCTAGCGGGAGCGGGCGCGAGCAGTACGTC.

J is TRBJ2-7 and V is TRBV18; 13 nucleotides match TRBD2. The CDR3 spans 15 residues. Germline CDR1 and CDR2: KGHSH and LQKENI. Unmatched junction bases numbered 7, after V lost 6 bases and J lost 5 bases. The CDR3 DNA reads as TGTGCCAGCTCCCTCACTAGCGGGAGGGACCACGAGCAGTACTTC. Translation gives CASSLTSGRDHEQYF. The complete variable domain, with remaining parts taken from reference TRBV18 and TRBJ2-7, reads NAGVMQNPRHLVRRRGQEARLRCSPMKGHSHVYWYRQLPEEGLKFMVYLQKENIIDESGMPKERFSAEFPKEGPSILRIQQVVRGDSAAYFCASSLTSGRDHEQYFGPGTRLTVT.

The chain employs TRBV7-9 and TRBJ2-3; tentative D call: TRBD1 (5 bases). Looked up from germline, CDR1 is SEHNR and CDR2 is FQNEAQ (reference sequence). The CDR3 sequence is 13 residues long. Trimming removed 3 bases at V and 6 bases at J, with 10 bases between. The CDR3 spells CASSLTDQDTQYF. DNA of the CDR3: TGTGCCAGCAGCTTGACAGACCAGGATACGCAGTATTTT.

The genes are TRBV28 and TRBJ2-3, with D tentatively TRBD2 (6 bases). The V gene's germline CDR1 is MDHEN and CDR2 SYDVKM. Between the trimmed V and J ends, which lost 2 bases and 2 bases, there was a span of 11 bases. The CDR3 is 15 amino acids. As DNA, the CDR3 is TGTGCCAGCAGTTTAACTAGCAGGCCCACAGATACGCAGTATTTT. This sequence encodes CASSLTSRPTDTQYF.

The V gene is TRBV9, the J gene TRBJ2-2, with D unclear. This CDR3 is 14 amino acids long. Trimming stripped 3 bases from V and 0 bases from J, with 6 bases between. CDR1 and CDR2 (germline): SGDLS, YYNGEE. CDR3 nucleotides: TGTGCCAGCAGCGCCGACTCGAACACCGGGGAGCTGTTTTTT. Its translation: CASSADSNTGELFF. Filled out from reference TRBV9 and TRBJ2-2, the complete variable domain reads DSGVTQTPKHLITATGQRVTLRCSPRSGDLSVYWYQQSLDQGLQFLIQYYNGEERAKGNILERFSAQQFPDLHSELNLSSLELGDSALYFCASSADSNTGELFFGEGSRLTVL.

The chain links TRBV28 to TRBJ2-5; D not certain. Germline CDR1 and CDR2: MDHEN and SYDVKM. Trimming took off 7 bases at V and 2 bases at J, with 8 bases between the two ends. CDR3 size: 12 residues. The CDR3 sequence is CASKRFQETQYF. The CDR3, as DNA: TGTGCCAGCAAACGGTTTCAAGAGACCCAGTACTTC.

This chain joins TRBV11-3 and TRBJ2-1; D possibly corresponds to TRBD2 (5 bases). CDR3 length: 15 residues. V was clipped by 5 bases and J by 0 bases, with 11 bases between them. Germline values: CDR1 SGHNT, CDR2 YENEEA. The CDR3 sequence: CASSPQTTSYNEQFF. CDR3 nucleotide sequence: TGTGCCAGCAGCCCTCAGACTACCTCCTACAATGAGCAGTTCTTC.

V and J are TRBV11-2 and TRBJ2-1, with 8 positions matching TRBD2. The CDR3 runs 16 residues. Losses at the gene ends were 1 base for V and 3 bases for J; bases not matched to a gene: 5. From germline, CDR1 is SGHAT and CDR2 FQNNGV. In nucleotides, the CDR3 is TGTGCCAGCAGCTTAGGCACTAGCGGATTCTACAATGAGCAGTTCTTC. Residues: CASSLGTSGFYNEQFF. The complete variable domain, with remaining parts taken from reference TRBV11-2 and TRBJ2-1, reads EAGVAQSPRYKIIEKRQSVAFWCNPISGHATLYWYQQILGQGPKLLIQFQNNGVVDDSQLPKDRFSAERLKGVDSTLKIQPAKLEDSAVYLCASSLGTSGFYNEQFFGPGTRLTVL.

This chain links TRBV15 with TRBJ1-4, with a possible D match to TRBD1 (6 bases). The CDR3 sequence is 14 residues long. The V gene's germline CDR1 is LNHNV and CDR2 YYDKDF (reference sequence). V was clipped by 3 bases and J by 7 bases, with 12 bases between them. The CDR3 loop reads CATSSLDRSEKLFF. The DNA of the CDR3 is TGTGCCACCAGCAGCCTTGACAGGAGTGAAAAACTGTTTTTT.

The chain couples TRBV6-1 to TRBJ2-3, with a tentative D call TRBD2 (5 bases). The CDR3 has 15 residues. CDR1 is MNHNS and CDR2 is SASEGT in the germline V gene. With 7 bases removed from V and 1 base from J, the gap between germline ends came to 15 bases. CDR3 amino acids: CASIRSGLGTDTQYF. In DNA form, the CDR3 reads TGTGCCAGCATCCGAAGCGGCCTCGGCACAGATACGCAGTATTTT.

This clone was counted once. This chain's CDR3 is CASRGIQVRGSSGANVLTF. CDR3 in DNA: TGCGCCAGCAGAGGAATTCAGGTTCGCGGGAGCTCTGGGGCCAACGTCCTGACTTTC. V is TRBV4-1 and J is TRBJ2-6, with 7 bases identical to TRBD2. J gave up 0 bases and V 6 bases, and 14 bases lay outside the gene matches. The CDR3 has 19 amino acids. Germline V gene lookup returns CDR1 MGHRA and CDR2 YSYEKL.

The CDR3 loop reads CASSPGTSGSTDTQYF. The CDR3 DNA reads TGTGCCAGCAGCCCTGGGACTAGCGGGAGCACAGATACGCAGTATTTT. The chain uses TRBV5-8 and TRBJ2-3, with 12 bases that match TRBD2. Germline V gives CDR1 SGHTS, CDR2 YDEGEE. The CDR3 covers 16 residues. V gave up 4 bases and J gave up 0 bases; unmatched junction bases: 3.

The chain carries TRBV30 and TRBJ2-5; 8 nucleotides match TRBD1. With 4 bases clipped from V and 7 bases from J, the junction kept 11 bases outside the gene matches. CDR3 length: 14 residues. CDR1 and CDR2 from the germline V gene are GTSNPN and SVGIG (reference sequence). CDR3 DNA: TGTGCCTGGAAGGCAGGGGGCGATTACGTGACCCAGTACTTC. It translates to CAWKAGGDYVTQYF.